The TCR beta chain described here comes from a study of CXCR3-negative and CXCR3-positive naive CD8 T cells. Findings and caveats of the study: For the naive subsets, surface CD5 was similar, and TCR strength was inferred from TRB CDR3 properties. More hydrophobic TRB CDR3s were found in CXCR3-positive naive cells than in CXCR3-negative naive cells.

All TRB cDNA libraries came from 5' RACE performed with UMI labels. TCRdb reanalyzed the 5' RACE reads and collapses them to one entry per CDR3 protein, without DNA. In total, the table holds approximately 59,000 distinct CDR3 sequences. As to this clonotype: What it binds is unknown.

The germline gives CDR1 LNHNV, CDR2 YYDKDF (reference sequence). The CDR3 extends over 15 amino acids. The CD45RO-CCR7+CD27+CD95- phenotype denoted naive CD8+ T cells. The source is a human donor in good health. Some clones in this sample may be carry-over from other donors' samples. Sequencing input: naive CXCR3+ CD8+ T cells from blood. Sample subset: CD45RO-CCR7+CD27+CD95- naive CD8+ T cells expressing CXCR3 (TNR3+). V gene TRBV15 combines with J gene TRBJ2-7; TCRdb returns TRBD1, unconfirmable since there is no DNA. The CDR3 loop is CATSRAPRDSYEQYF.